This T cell receptor (beta chain) was recorded in a study of blood T cell repertoires in COVID-19. Turning to the study itself: Acute-phase and convalescent COVID-19 samples originated in the United States, Italy and Spain. Sources were T cells, B-cell-depleted T cells, or PBMCs; the material itself was cDNA or gDNA.

The Seattle patients joined while their infection was active and were tracked longitudinally afterward. As handled by the study authors: It was from reference gene primer amplification that nucleated cell counts were estimated. Profiled with immunoSEQ multiplex PCR; TCRdb holds only in-frame clones, not every one. The V and J calls and clone size are taken from that table; D and trimming were inferred from the DNA. Of 200,000 to 250,000 clones in the sample, less than 85% were seen once. With 5 bases clipped from V and 4 bases from J, the junction kept 5 bases outside the gene matches. Germline V gives CDR1 SGHVS, CDR2 FQNEAQ. This CDR3 has 13 amino acids.

Sequenced input: peripheral blood. The chain links TRBV7-8 to TRBJ2-7; 7 nucleotides agree with TRBD2. This sequence originates from a woman aged 80 or over with COVID-19, enrolled during active disease. The CDR3: CASSRGLLYEQYF. The DNA for the CDR3 is TGTGCCAGCAGCCGGGGACTATTGTACGAGCAGTACTTC.